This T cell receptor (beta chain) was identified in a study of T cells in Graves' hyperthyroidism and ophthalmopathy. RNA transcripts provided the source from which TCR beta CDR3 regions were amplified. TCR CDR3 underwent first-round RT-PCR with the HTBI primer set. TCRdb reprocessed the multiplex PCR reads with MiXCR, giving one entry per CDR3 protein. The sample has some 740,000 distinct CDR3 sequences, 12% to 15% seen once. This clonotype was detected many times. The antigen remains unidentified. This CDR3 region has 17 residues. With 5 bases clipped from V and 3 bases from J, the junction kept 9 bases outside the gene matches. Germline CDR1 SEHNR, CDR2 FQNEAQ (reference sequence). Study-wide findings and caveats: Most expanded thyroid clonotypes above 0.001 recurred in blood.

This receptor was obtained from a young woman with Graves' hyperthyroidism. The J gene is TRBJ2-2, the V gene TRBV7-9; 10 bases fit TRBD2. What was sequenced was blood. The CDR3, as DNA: TGTGCCAGCAGCCCAACCAGCGGGAGGGCCTACACCGGGGAGCTGTTTTTT. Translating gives CASSPTSGRAYTGELFF.